Listed here is a single TCR beta chain. At one end, the junction sequence differs from germline, possibly due to a read error. The CDR3 is 15 amino acids. CDR1 DFQATT and CDR2 SNEGSKA come from the germline V gene (reference sequence). The record originates from a study of CD8 T cells in Susac syndrome. Sequencing of TCR beta was carried out in blood CD8+ and CD4+ T cells. The multiple sclerosis control group consisted of treatment-naive patients whose relapsing-remitting disease, which was either stable or active, fulfilled revised McDonald criteria. Random hexamers served to reverse transcribe about 0.5 to 1 ug RNA. The immunoSEQ assay covered 54 Vbeta and 13 Jbeta segments for CDR3. MiXCR, run by TCRdb on the immunoSEQ multiplex PCR reads, gives a single entry per CDR3 protein. The sample has 200,000 to 250,000 distinct CDR3 sequences, more than 85% seen once.

The TCR comes from a human donor with multiple sclerosis. The chain employs TRBV20-1 and TRBJ1-5; no reliable D call. Source material: CD4+ T cells from PBMCs. The CDR3: CSAREGTHSNQPQHF. CDR3 DNA: TGCAGTGCCAGAGAGGGCACCCATAGCAATCAGCCCCAGCATTTT.